This T cell receptor beta chain was recovered during a study of T and B cells in COVID-19 patients. BIOMED2 TRB-A/B primer pools were used in multiplex TRB PCR. One entry per CDR3 protein, called by TCRdb with MiXCR from the multiplex PCR reads. The sample consists of 10,000 to 13,000 distinct CDR3 sequences, roughly 30% of them appearing once. Each TRB amplification used about 220-500 ng of genomic DNA from blood. The V gene's germline CDR1 is KGHSH and CDR2 LQKENI. This CDR3 spans 12 amino acids. V lost 6 bases to trimming and J lost 3 bases, with 6 bases between them. This clonotype was observed a few times.

This chain joins TRBV18 and TRBJ1-5; unclear D gene. Sequenced: blood. This clonotype originated in a human donor with active COVID-19. CDR3 sequence: CASSHSNQPQHF. The CDR3 region has the DNA TGTGCCAGCTCCCACTCCAATCAGCCCCAGCATTTT.